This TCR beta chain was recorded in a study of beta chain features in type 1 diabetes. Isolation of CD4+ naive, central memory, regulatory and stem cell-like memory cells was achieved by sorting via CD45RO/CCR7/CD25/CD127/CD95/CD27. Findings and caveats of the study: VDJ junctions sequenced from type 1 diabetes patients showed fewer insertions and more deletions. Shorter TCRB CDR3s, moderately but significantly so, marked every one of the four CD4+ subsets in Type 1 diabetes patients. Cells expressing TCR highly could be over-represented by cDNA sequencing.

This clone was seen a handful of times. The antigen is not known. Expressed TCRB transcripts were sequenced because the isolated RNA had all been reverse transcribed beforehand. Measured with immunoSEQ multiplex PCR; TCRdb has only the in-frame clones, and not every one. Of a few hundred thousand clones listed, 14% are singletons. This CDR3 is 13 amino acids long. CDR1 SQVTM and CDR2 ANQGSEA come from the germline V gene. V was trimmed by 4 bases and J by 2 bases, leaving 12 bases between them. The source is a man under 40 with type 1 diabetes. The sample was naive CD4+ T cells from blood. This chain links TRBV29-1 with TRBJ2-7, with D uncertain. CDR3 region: CSVVLASTYEQYF. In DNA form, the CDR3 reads TGCAGCGTTGTATTGGCCTCCACCTACGAGCAGTACTTC.